This T cell receptor beta chain was captured in a study of blood T cell repertoires in COVID-19. TCRdb's table, derived via immunoSEQ multiplex PCR, lists solely in-frame clones and lacks some. Among tens of thousands of clones, around 91% were seen once, and the ten largest hold roughly 1.5%. Deletions cut 1 base from V and 5 bases from J, with 8 bases between. This CDR3 is built from 13 residues. The germline V gene has CDR1 SGHTA and CDR2 FQGTGA. The chain recombines TRBV7-3 with TRBJ1-1; D unclear. The sequenced sample consisted of peripheral blood. The clonotype originates from a man aged 55 to 70 with active COVID-19. CDR3 sequence reads: CASSLRQSTEAFF. CDR3 DNA: TGTGCCAGCAGCTTAAGACAATCGACTGAAGCTTTCTTT.